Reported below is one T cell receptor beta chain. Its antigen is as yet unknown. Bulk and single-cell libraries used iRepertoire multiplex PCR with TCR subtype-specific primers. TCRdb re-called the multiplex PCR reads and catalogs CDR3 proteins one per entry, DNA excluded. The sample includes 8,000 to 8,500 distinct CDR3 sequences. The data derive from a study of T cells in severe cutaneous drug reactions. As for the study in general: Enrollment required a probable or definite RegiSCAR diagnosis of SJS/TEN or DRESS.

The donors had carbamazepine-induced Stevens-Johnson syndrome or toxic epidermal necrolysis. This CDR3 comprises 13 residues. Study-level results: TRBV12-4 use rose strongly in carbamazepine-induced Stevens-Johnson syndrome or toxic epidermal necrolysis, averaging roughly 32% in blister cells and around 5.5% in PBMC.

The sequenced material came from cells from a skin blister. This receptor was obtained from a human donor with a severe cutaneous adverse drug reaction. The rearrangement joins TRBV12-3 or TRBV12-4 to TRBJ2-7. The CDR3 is CASSSLTNYEQYF.